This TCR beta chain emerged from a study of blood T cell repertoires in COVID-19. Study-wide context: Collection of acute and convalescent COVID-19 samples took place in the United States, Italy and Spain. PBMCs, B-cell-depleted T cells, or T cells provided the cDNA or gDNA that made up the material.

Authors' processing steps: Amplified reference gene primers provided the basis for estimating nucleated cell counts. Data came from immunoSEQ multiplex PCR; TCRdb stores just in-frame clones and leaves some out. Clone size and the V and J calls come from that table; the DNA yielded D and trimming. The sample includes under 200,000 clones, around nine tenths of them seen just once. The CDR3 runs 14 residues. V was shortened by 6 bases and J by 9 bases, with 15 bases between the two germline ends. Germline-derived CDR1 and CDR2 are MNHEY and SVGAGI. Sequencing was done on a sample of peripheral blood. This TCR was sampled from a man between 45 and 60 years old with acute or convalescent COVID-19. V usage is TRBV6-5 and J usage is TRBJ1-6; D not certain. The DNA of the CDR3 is TGTGCCAGCAGAAGACTCCTAGACGGTTCACCCCTCCACTTT. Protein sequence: CASRRLLDGSPLHF.